This T cell receptor beta chain stems from a study of cytomegalovirus exposure and HLA in healthy donors. The PCR ran on 60 Vbeta and 13 Jbeta primers. The method was immunoSEQ multiplex PCR; TCRdb's version includes in-frame clones alone and lacks a portion of them. The sample consists of 150,000 to 200,000 clones, over 70% of them appearing once. Study outcomes and limitations: An analysis that was carried out later associated 15,000 to 20,000 TCR beta sequences with HLA alleles at 0.05 false discovery rate. The study reported that TCR beta sequences accurately predicted HLA-A and HLA-B alleles in most subjects.

The CDR3 has 16 residues. Trimming shortened V by 5 bases and J by 0 bases, and 16 bases separated the two germline ends. Germline V gene sequence: CDR1 SEHNR, CDR2 FQNEAQ (reference sequence). This clone showed up just once. Antigen unknown. The V call is TRBV7-9, the J call TRBJ1-1; D unresolved. The sample consisted of PBMCs. The source is a woman under 30 in good health and CMV-seronegative. This chain's CDR3 is CASSPTEGLMNTEAFF. The CDR3 DNA is TGTGCCAGCAGCCCCACCGAGGGTCTCATGAACACTGAAGCTTTCTTT.